The entry below describes one T cell receptor beta chain. This entry is derived from a study of OX40 agonist ivuxolimab in advanced cancers. The protocol was immunoSEQ multiplex PCR, while the TCRdb copy is restricted to in-frame clones and leaves out a portion. The top ten clones hold around 0.76% of a sample with 85,000 to 100,000 clones, about 90% of them seen once. The material sequenced was CD4+ or CD8+ T cells sorted from blood, taken in a trial of the OX40 agonist ivuxolimab. The source is an adult with an advanced solid tumor such as melanoma, head and neck, liver or kidney cancer.

This chain's CDR3 is CASNEDFSTGELFF. In DNA form, the CDR3 reads TGTGCCAGCAACGAGGACTTTTCCACCGGGGAGCTGTTTTTT. The chain recombines TRBV7-2 with TRBJ2-2, with a possible D match to TRBD2 (5 bases). The CDR3 has 14 residues. Trimming pared 7 bases from V and 4 bases from J, leaving 13 bases between. Germline CDR1 SGHTA, CDR2 FQGNSA.